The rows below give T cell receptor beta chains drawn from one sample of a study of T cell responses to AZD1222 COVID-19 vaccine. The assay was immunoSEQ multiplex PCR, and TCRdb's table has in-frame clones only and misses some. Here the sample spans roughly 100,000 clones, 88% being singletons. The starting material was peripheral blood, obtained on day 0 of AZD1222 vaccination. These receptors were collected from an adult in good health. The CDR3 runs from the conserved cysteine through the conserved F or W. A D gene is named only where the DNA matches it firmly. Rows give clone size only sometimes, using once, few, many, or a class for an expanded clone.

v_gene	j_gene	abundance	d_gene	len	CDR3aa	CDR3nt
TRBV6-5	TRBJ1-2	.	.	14	CASRASGANYGYTF	TGTGCCAGCAGGGCCTCCGGTGCTAACTATGGCTACACCTTC
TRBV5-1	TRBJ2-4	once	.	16	CASSLDSRGAKNIQYF	TGCGCCAGCAGCTTGGATAGTAGGGGAGCCAAAAACATTCAGTACTTC
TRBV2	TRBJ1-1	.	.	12	CASSESGGEAFF	TGTGCCAGCAGTGAATCGGGGGGCGAAGCTTTCTTT
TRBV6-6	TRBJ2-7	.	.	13	CATTRQESREQYF	TGTGCCACCACCAGGCAGGAGTCTAGGGAGCAGTACTTC
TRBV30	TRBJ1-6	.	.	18	CAWSLPSGGRGNNSPLHF	TGTGCCTGGAGTCTTCCTAGTGGGGGGCGAGGGAATAATTCACCCCTCCACTTT
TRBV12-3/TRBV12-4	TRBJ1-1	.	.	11	CASGTNTEAFF	TGTGCCAGCGGGACAAACACTGAAGCTTTCTTT
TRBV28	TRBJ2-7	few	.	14	CASSFFGQAYEQYF	TGTGCCAGCAGTTTCTTCGGACAAGCCTACGAGCAGTACTTC
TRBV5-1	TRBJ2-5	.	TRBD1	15	CASRRQGRSQETQYF	TGCGCCAGCAGAAGACAGGGACGAAGCCAAGAGACCCAGTACTTC
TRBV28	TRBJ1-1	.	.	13	CASRTQRNTEAFF	TGTGCCAGCAGGACACAGAGGAACACTGAAGCTTTCTTT
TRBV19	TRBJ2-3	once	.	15	CASSMMGEGTDTQYF	TGTGCCAGTAGTATGATGGGGGAGGGCACAGATACGCAGTATTTT
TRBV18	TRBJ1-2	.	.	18	CASSQLGRRVGSNYGYTF	TGTGCCAGCTCACAATTGGGGCGCAGGGTTGGGAGTAACTATGGCTACACCTTC
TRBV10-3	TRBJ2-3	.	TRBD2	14	CAMAGTSGTDTQYF	TGTGCCATGGCCGGGACTAGCGGCACAGATACGCAGTATTTT
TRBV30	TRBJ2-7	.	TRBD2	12	CAWRGGRFEQYF	TGTGCCTGGAGGGGCGGGAGGTTCGAGCAGTACTTC
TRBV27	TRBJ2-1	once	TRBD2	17	CASSATSSGRAGNEQFF	TGTGCCAGCAGTGCTACCTCAAGCGGGAGGGCCGGAAATGAGCAGTTCTTC
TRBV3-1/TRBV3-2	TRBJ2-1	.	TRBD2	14	CASSPRTSRNEQFF	TGTGCCAGCAGCCCTCGGACTAGCCGGAATGAGCAGTTCTTC
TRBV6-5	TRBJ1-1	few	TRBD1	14	CASMRDRTYTEAFF	TGTGCCAGCATGAGGGACAGGACGTACACTGAAGCTTTCTTT
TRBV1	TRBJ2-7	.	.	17	CTSSQGPPSGSSYEQYF	TGCACCAGCAGCCAAGGGCCGCCTAGCGGGAGCTCCTACGAGCAGTACTTC
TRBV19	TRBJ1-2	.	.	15	CASSSGVAPNYGYTF	TGTGCCAGTAGTTCAGGGGTGGCCCCTAACTATGGCTACACCTTC
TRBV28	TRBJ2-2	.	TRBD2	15	CASSSSGRGTGELFF	TGTGCCAGCAGCTCAAGCGGGAGAGGCACCGGGGAGCTGTTTTTT
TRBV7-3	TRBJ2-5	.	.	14	CASSLSPMEETQYF	TGTGCCAGCAGCTTATCCCCTATGGAAGAGACCCAGTACTTC
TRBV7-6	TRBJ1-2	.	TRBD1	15	CASSPGQAVVSGYTF	TGTGCCAGCAGCCCAGGACAGGCGGTGGTGTCTGGCTACACCTTC
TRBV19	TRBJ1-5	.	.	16	CASSIEAGPRNQPQHF	TGTGCCAGTAGTATAGAGGCAGGGCCTCGCAATCAGCCCCAGCATTTT
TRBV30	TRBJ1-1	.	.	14	CAWRVTAPNTEAFF	TGTGCCTGGAGGGTGACAGCCCCGAACACTGAAGCTTTCTTT
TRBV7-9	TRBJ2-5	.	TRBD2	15	CASSLTLAGWETQYF	TGTGCCAGCAGCTTAACGCTAGCGGGATGGGAGACCCAGTACTTC
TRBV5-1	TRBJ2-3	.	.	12	CASGAGTDTQYF	TGCGCCAGCGGAGCAGGCACAGATACGCAGTATTTT
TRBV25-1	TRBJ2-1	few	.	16	CASSESKGVAYNEQFF	TGTGCCAGCAGTGAATCCAAGGGGGTGGCCTACAATGAGCAGTTCTTC
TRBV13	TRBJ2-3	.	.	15	CASSRTGGGTDTQYF	TGTGCCAGCAGCCGTACAGGGGGGGGCACAGATACGCAGTATTTT
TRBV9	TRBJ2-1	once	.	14	CASSVGGLYNEQFF	TGTGCCAGCAGCGTAGGGGGACTCTACAATGAGCAGTTCTTC
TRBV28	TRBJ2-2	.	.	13	CASTTTNTGELFF	TGTGCCAGCACCACTACGAACACCGGGGAGCTGTTTTTT
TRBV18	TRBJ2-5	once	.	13	CASSPGLLETQYF	TGTGCCAGCTCACCCGGACTATTAGAGACCCAGTACTTC
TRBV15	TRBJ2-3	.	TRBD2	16	CATSRDRAGGGYTQYF	TGTGCCACCAGCAGAGATCGAGCGGGAGGGGGGTATACGCAGTATTTT
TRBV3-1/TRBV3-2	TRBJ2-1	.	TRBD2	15	CASSLGLAANNEQFF	TGTGCCAGCAGCCTGGGACTAGCGGCCAACAATGAGCAGTTCTTC
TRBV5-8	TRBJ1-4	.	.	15	CASSPIRAANEKLFF	TGTGCCAGCAGCCCCATCAGGGCAGCTAATGAAAAACTGTTTTTT
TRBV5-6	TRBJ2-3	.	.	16	CASSLAGGAESDTQYF	TGTGCCAGCAGCTTGGCCGGTGGGGCGGAATCAGATACGCAGTATTTT
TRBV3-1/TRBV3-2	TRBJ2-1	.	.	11	CASSQRQEQFF	TGTGCCAGCAGCCAAAGACAGGAGCAGTTCTTC
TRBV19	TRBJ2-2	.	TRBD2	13	CASHREGTGELFF	TGTGCCAGTCATCGGGAGGGGACCGGGGAGCTGTTTTTT
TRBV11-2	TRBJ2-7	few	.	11	CASSGYNEQYF	TGTGCCAGCAGCGGCTATAACGAGCAGTACTTC
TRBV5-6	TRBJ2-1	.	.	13	CASSLLRYNEQFF	TGTGCCAGCAGCTTGCTTAGGTACAATGAGCAGTTCTTC
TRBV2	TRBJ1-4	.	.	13	CATRRGSNEKLFF	TGTGCCACCCGCCGGGGCTCTAATGAAAAACTGTTTTTT
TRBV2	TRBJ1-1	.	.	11	CASGRNTEAFF	TGTGCCAGCGGGAGGAACACTGAAGCTTTCTTT
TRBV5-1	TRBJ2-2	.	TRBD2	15	CASSGPSGLGGELFF	TGCGCCAGCAGTGGCCCTAGCGGCCTTGGCGGGGAGCTGTTTTTT
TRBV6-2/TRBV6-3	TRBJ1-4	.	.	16	CASSSYTGLEKEKLFF	TGTGCCAGCAGTTCCTACACGGGGCTTGAGAAGGAAAAACTGTTTTTT